These T cell receptor beta chains were read from a single sample in a study of T cell changes during pregnancy in multiple sclerosis. Measured with immunoSEQ multiplex PCR; TCRdb has only the in-frame clones, and not every one. The sample lists 60,000 to 70,000 clones, about nine tenths occurring once. This specimen was peripheral blood, taken after pregnancy. The receptors were sampled from a female donor in good health, enrolled as a control in a pregnancy study. The CDR3 runs from the conserved cysteine through the conserved F or W. Part of the rows lack a size; the others show once, few, many or a class for expanded clones.

abundance: NA
v_gene: TRBV19
CDR3aa: CASSITTGVSYEQYF

abundance: NA
v_gene: TRBV9
CDR3aa: CASSVDGTGVNSPLHF

abundance: NA
v_gene: TRBV10-3
CDR3aa: CAISESSGGNSGANVLTF

abundance: NA
v_gene: TRBV6-1
CDR3aa: CASNTRSGTYTEAFF

abundance: NA
v_gene: TRBV19
CDR3aa: CASRLRTVGTGNYGYTF

abundance: NA
v_gene: TRBV7-8
CDR3aa: CASSPLSEEQPQHF

abundance: NA
v_gene: TRBV18
CDR3aa: CASSLDRAFTEAFF

abundance: once
v_gene: TRBV29-1
CDR3aa: CSVEVRAGGAYTF

abundance: NA
v_gene: TRBV18
CDR3aa: CASSPGQGYQETQYF

abundance: NA
v_gene: TRBV5-1
CDR3aa: CASSQGTSDGKLFF

abundance: NA
v_gene: TRBV18
CDR3aa: CASSPPYFTEAFF

abundance: NA
v_gene: TRBV7-2
CDR3aa: CASSLGSPRHYGYTF

abundance: NA
v_gene: TRBV13
CDR3aa: CASSVGAGGTEAFF

abundance: NA
v_gene: TRBV9
CDR3aa: CASSVGSSGVQTQYF

abundance: NA
v_gene: TRBV19
CDR3aa: CASSTGQGTSPLHF

abundance: NA
v_gene: TRBV15
CDR3aa: CATSRVETPDSYSNQPQHF

abundance: once
v_gene: TRBV7-8
CDR3aa: CASSLRHYRGDSNQPQHF